The 17 T cell receptor beta chains reported below all come from one sample, sequenced in a study of high-grade serous ovarian cancer treatment subgroups. Tumor samples were obtained before definitive surgery or chemotherapy. The repertoire was sequenced with immunoSEQ multiplex PCR; TCRdb's copy has only in-frame clones and lacks some. The sample carries about 12,000 clones, 88% recorded once. Specimen: tumor tissue. All receptors come from a human donor with high-grade serous ovarian cancer.

V is TRBV7-2 and J is TRBJ1-4; D may be TRBD1 (5 bases). Trimming left V 0 bases short and J 5 bases short, with 7 bases between. This CDR3 is 14 amino acids long. The V gene's germline CDR1 is SGHTA and CDR2 FQGNSA. The CDR3 DNA sequence: TGTGCCAGCAGCTTAGCAGGGACCAATGAAAAACTGTTTTTT. It codes for CASSLAGTNEKLFF. The full variable domain, completed using reference TRBV7-2 and TRBJ1-4, is GAGVSQSPSNKVTEKGKDVELRCDPISGHTALYWYRQSLGQGLEFLIYFQGNSAPDKSGLPSDRFSAERTGGSVSTLTIQRTQQEDSAVYLCASSLAGTNEKLFFGSGTQLSVL.

The chain is built from TRBV6-5 and TRBJ1-6; 10 bases agree with TRBD1. Germline V lookup: CDR1 MNHEY, CDR2 SVGAGI. The CDR3 spans 15 residues. J lost 9 bases, V lost 4 bases, and 6 bases had no gene match. The CDR3 nucleotides are TGTGCCAGCAGTTTATACCGGGACAGGGGTTCACCCCTCCACTTT. Its translation: CASSLYRDRGSPLHF.

The chain carries TRBV28 and TRBJ2-5; 12 bases align to TRBD1. CDR3 length equals 15 residues. Unmatched junction bases numbered 8, after V lost 5 bases and J lost 7 bases. The germline V gene encodes CDR1 MDHEN and CDR2 SYDVKM. CDR3 in DNA: TGTGCCAGCAGTCTAACCGGGACAGGGGGCGGGACCCAGTACTTC. Protein sequence: CASSLTGTGGGTQYF.

V and J are TRBV11-2 and TRBJ2-6; no definite D call. Between the trimmed V and J ends, which lost 5 bases and 0 bases, there was a span of 17 bases. Germline-derived CDR1 and CDR2 are SGHAT and FQNNGV. This CDR3 contains 18 residues. The CDR3 DNA follows: TGTGCCAGCAGCCCCTTCTCCCCCGTTTTCTCTGGGGCCAACGTCCTGACTTTC. As protein: CASSPFSPVFSGANVLTF. Supplemented by reference TRBV11-2 and TRBJ2-6, the full variable domain reads EAGVAQSPRYKIIEKRQSVAFWCNPISGHATLYWYQQILGQGPKLLIQFQNNGVVDDSQLPKDRFSAERLKGVDSTLKIQPAKLEDSAVYLCASSPFSPVFSGANVLTFGAGSRLTVL.

The CDR3 DNA sequence: TGTGCCAGCTCTCAGGGGGCGGCCACTGAAGCTTTCTTT. Protein product: CASSQGAATEAFF. The chain joins TRBV11-2 to TRBJ1-1; 8 bases match TRBD1. Germline V CDR1 and CDR2: SGHAT, FQNNGV. Trimming at V came to 8 bases and at J to 4 bases, leaving 6 bases not matched to a gene. The CDR3 is 13 amino acids.

The chain recombines TRBV10-1 with TRBJ1-1, with 9 bases identical to TRBD1. V dropped 8 bases and J dropped 1; count of bases not matched to a gene: 8. Germline values: CDR1 WNHNN, CDR2 SYGVQD (reference sequence). The CDR3 is 15 amino acids. This CDR3 is CASQTPGQGNTEAFF. CDR3 coding DNA: TGCGCCAGCCAAACCCCGGGACAGGGGAACACTGAAGCTTTCTTT.

This clone was seen once. The V call is TRBV28, the J call TRBJ1-5; D remains ambiguous. The CDR3 covers 14 residues. The V end was cut by 3 bases, the J end by 9 bases, with 15 bases between. CDR1 is MDHEN, CDR2 SYDVKM, per germline. In DNA form, the CDR3 reads TGTGCCAGCAGTTTGGGTCAGCCGGCAAGGCCCCAGCATTTT. Protein: CASSLGQPARPQHF.

The genes are TRBV7-9 and TRBJ2-3; D possibly corresponds to TRBD1 (5 bases). V was trimmed by 1 base and J by 10 bases, leaving 6 bases between them. Germline assignment: CDR1 SEHNR and CDR2 FQNEAQ (reference sequence). CDR3 length equals 11 residues. CDR3 protein: CASSLGGAQYF. CDR3 in DNA: TGTGCCAGCAGCTTAGGGGGCGCGCAGTATTTT.

Turning to this clone: At one boundary the junction diverges from the germline segment, which might be a read error. J is TRBJ1-2 and V is TRBV4-3; D perhaps matches TRBD1 (5 bases). CDR1 LGHNA and CDR2 YSLEER come from the germline V gene. CDR3 length: 15 residues. The CDR3, as DNA: TGCGCCAGCAGCCAAGCGGGGGAAGGGTACTATGACTACACCTTC. It is translated as CASSQAGEGYYDYTF.

V and J are TRBV19 and TRBJ2-7; D possibly corresponds to TRBD1 (6 bases). The V and J ends lost 3 bases and 2 bases respectively, with 11 bases between them. Germline lookup yields CDR1 LNHDA and CDR2 SQIVND (reference sequence). This CDR3 is built from 14 residues. CDR3 sequence (DNA): TGTGCCAGTAGTATCGCTTCAGGGGCCTACGAGCAGTACTTC. This sequence encodes CASSIASGAYEQYF.

This clone was seen a handful of times. The chain joins TRBV2 to TRBJ2-3; D tentatively reads TRBD1 or TRBD2 (7 bases each). The CDR3 sequence is 15 residues long. V lost 1 base and J lost 3, with 11 bases in between. Germline V gene sequence: CDR1 SNHLY, CDR2 FYNNEI. CDR3 DNA sequence: TGTGCCAGCAGTGAAGATCAGGGGGGGACAGATACGCAGTATTTT. This translates into CASSEDQGGTDTQYF.

The rearrangement links TRBV19 to TRBJ2-1; D possibly corresponds to TRBD1 (6 bases). This CDR3 region has 16 residues. Germline CDR1 reads LNHDA; CDR2 reads SQIVND (reference sequence). The V gene lost 6 bases and the J gene lost 0 bases, with 15 bases spanning the gap. The CDR3 loop is CASSVSRGSSYNEQFF. The CDR3 DNA follows: TGTGCCAGTAGCGTCTCTAGGGGGAGCTCCTACAATGAGCAGTTCTTC.

The V call is TRBV4-3, the J call TRBJ2-3, with D unresolved. Deletions cut 0 bases from V and 2 bases from J, with 3 bases between. CDR1 and CDR2 (germline): LGHNA, YSLEER. The CDR3 length is 13 residues. The CDR3 coding sequence is TGCGCCAGCAGCCAAGAAAACACAGATACGCAGTATTTT. Its translation: CASSQENTDTQYF.

This clone was counted only a few times. The chain carries TRBV2 and TRBJ1-5; 7 nucleotides agree with TRBD1. Losses at the gene ends were 8 bases for V and 0 bases for J; bases not matched to a gene: 7. CDR1 is SNHLY, CDR2 FYNNEI, per germline. This CDR3 contains 15 residues. CDR3 sequence reads: CASGSRGNSNQPQHF. CDR3 bases: TGTGCCAGCGGAAGCAGGGGGAATAGCAATCAGCCCCAGCATTTT.

CDR3 amino acids: CASSPGQDLYGYTF. The DNA for the CDR3 is TGTGCCAGCAGCCCCGGACAAGACCTTTATGGCTACACCTTC. The chain couples TRBV14 to TRBJ1-2; D perhaps matches TRBD1 (5 bases). The CDR3 consists of 14 residues. CDR1 is SGHDN, CDR2 FVKESK, per germline. V was clipped by 4 bases and J by 5 bases, with 14 bases between them.

J is TRBJ2-5 and V is TRBV29-1, with 12 bases lining up with TRBD2. The CDR3 is made up of 16 amino acids. V trimming: 4 bases; J trimming: 5 bases; junction bases outside the gene matches: 11. Germline lookup yields CDR1 SQVTM and CDR2 ANQGSEA. DNA for the CDR3: TGCAGCGTTGCTGGGTCTAGCGGGGGGGCAGCGGAGACCCAGTACTTC. Amino acid sequence: CSVAGSSGGAAETQYF.

The V call is TRBV28, the J call TRBJ2-7; 9 nucleotides line up with TRBD2. The CDR3 loop spans 15 amino acids. The germline V gene has CDR1 MDHEN and CDR2 SYDVKM. The V and J ends lost 2 bases and 4 bases, in that order; junction bases with no gene match: 6. The CDR3 bases are TGTGCCAGCAGTTTAAGGGCGGGGGGGAGGTACGAGCAGTACTTC. It is translated as CASSLRAGGRYEQYF.